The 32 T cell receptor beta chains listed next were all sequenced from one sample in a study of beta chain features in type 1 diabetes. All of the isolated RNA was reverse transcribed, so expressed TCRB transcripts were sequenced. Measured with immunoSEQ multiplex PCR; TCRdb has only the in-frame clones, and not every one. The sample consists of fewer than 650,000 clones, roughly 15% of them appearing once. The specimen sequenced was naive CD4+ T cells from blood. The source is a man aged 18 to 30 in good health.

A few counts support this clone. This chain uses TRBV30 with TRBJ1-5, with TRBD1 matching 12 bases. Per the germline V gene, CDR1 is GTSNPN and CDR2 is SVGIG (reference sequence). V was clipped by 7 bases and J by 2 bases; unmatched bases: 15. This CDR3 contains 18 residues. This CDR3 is CAYKTGTGGIFGNQPQHF. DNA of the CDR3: TGTGCCTACAAGACCGGGACAGGGGGCATTTTTGGCAATCAGCCCCAGCATTTT.

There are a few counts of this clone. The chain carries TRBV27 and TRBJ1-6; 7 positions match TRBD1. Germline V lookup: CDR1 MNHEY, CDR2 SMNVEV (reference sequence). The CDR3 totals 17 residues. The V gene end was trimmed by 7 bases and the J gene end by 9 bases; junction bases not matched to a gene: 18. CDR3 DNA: TGTGCCAGCACCCTTAGGAATGGACAGGTAGTCTGTTCACCCCTCCACTTT. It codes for CASTLRNGQVVCSPLHF.

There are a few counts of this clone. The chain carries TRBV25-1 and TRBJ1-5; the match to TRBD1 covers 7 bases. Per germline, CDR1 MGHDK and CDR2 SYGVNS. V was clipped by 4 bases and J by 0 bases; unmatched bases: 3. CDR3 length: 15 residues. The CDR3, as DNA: TGTGCCAGCAGTGCACAGGGGCTTAGCAATCAGCCCCAGCATTTT. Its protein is CASSAQGLSNQPQHF. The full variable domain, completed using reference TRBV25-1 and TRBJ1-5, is EADIYQTPRYLVIGTGKKITLECSQTMGHDKMYWYQQDPGMELHLIHYSYGVNSTEKGDLSSESTVSRIRTEHFPLTLESARPSHTSQYLCASSAQGLSNQPQHFGDGTRLSIL.

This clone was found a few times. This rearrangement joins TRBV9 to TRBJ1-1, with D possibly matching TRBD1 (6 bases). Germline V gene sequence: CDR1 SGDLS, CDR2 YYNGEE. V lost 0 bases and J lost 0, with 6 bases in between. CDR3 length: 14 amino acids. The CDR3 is CASSVAGVNTEAFF. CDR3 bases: TGTGCCAGCAGCGTAGCAGGGGTGAACACTGAAGCTTTCTTT.

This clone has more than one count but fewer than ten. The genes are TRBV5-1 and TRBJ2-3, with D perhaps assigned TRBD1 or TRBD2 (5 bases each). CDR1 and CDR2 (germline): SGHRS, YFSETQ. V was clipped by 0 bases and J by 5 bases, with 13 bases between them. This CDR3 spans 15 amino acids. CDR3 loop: CASSLASGQGDTQYF. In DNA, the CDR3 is TGCGCCAGCAGCTTGGCCTCGGGGCAGGGAGATACGCAGTATTTT.

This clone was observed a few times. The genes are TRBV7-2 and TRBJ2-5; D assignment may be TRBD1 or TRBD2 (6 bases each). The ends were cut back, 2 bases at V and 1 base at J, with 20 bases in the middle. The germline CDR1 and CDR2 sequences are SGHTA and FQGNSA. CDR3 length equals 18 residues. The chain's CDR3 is CASSLSPFGGLGQETQYF. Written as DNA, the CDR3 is TGTGCCAGCAGCTTATCCCCTTTCGGGGGCCTAGGCCAAGAGACCCAGTACTTC.

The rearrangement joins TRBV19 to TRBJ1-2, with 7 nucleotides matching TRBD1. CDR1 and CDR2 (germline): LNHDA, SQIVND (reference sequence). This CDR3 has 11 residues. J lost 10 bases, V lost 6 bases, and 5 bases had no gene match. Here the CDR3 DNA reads TGTGCCAGTAGCAGGACAGGTTCCTACACCTTC. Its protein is CASSRTGSYTF.

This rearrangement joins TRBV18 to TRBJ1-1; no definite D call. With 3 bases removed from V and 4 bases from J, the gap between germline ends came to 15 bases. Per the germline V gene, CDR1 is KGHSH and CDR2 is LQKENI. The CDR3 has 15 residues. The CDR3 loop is CASSPPAPSVTEAFF. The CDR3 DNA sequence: TGTGCCAGCTCACCCCCGGCTCCCTCCGTCACTGAAGCTTTCTTT.

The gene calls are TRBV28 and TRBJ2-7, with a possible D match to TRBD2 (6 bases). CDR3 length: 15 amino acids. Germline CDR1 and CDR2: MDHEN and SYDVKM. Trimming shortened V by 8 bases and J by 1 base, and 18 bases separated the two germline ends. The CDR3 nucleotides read TGTGCCAGCGAGTTATGGGGGGACGGATCCTACGAGCAGTACTTC. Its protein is CASELWGDGSYEQYF.

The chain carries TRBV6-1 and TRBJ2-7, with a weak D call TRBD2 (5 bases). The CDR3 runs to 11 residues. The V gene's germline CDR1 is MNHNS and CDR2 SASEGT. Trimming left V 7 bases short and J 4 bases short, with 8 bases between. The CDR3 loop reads CASKRDYEQYF. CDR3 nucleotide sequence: TGTGCCAGCAAGAGGGATTACGAGCAGTACTTC.

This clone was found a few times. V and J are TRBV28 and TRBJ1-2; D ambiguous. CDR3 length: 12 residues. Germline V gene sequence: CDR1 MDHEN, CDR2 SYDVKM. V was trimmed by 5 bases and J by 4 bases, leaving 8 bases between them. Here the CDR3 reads CASSALLYGYTF. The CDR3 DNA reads TGTGCCAGCAGTGCCCTTCTCTATGGCTACACCTTC.

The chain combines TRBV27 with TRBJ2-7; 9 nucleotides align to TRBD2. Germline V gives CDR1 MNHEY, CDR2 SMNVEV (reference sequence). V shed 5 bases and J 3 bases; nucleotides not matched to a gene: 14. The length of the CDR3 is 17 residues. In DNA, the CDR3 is TGTGCCAGCAGTCCGCGGGGTAGCGGGGGAGCACGCTACGAGCAGTACTTC. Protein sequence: CASSPRGSGGARYEQYF.

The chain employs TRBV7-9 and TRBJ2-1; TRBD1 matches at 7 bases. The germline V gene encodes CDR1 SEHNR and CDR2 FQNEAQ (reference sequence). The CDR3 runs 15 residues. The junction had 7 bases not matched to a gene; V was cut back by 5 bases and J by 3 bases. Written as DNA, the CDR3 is TGTGCCAGCAGCATTGGACAGGTCCGCTACAATGAGCAGTTCTTC. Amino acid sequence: CASSIGQVRYNEQFF.

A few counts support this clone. As DNA, the CDR3 is TGTGCCAGCAGTTTGGGGCACAATCAGCCCCAGCATTTT. Translating gives CASSLGHNQPQHF. V gene TRBV27 combines with J gene TRBJ1-5; maybe TRBD1 (5 bases). This CDR3 has 13 residues. Germline CDR1 is MNHEY and CDR2 is SMNVEV (reference sequence). Trimming removed 3 bases from V and 3 bases from J, with 6 bases in between.

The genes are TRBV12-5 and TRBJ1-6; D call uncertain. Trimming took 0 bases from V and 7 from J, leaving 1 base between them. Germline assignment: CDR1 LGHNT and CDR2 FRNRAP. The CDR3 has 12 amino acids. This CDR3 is CASGLVNSPLHF. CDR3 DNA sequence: TGTGCTAGTGGTTTGGTAAATTCACCCCTCCACTTT.

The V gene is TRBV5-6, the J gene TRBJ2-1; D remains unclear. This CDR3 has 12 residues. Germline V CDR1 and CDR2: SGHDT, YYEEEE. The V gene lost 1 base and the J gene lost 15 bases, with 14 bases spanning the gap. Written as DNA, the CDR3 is TGTGCCAGCAGCTTGCAACCGTCAGTTTCGTTCTTC. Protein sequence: CASSLQPSVSFF.

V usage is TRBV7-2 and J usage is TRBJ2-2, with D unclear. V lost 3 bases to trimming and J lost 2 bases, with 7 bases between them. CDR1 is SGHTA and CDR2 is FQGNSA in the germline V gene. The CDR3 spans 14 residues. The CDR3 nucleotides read TGTGCCAGCAGCTTTCAGTTTAACACCGGGGAGCTGTTTTTT. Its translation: CASSFQFNTGELFF.

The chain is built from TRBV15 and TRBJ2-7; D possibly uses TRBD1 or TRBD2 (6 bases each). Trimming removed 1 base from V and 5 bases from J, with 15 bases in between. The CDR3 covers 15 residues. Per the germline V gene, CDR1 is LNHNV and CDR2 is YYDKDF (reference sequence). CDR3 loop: CATSRGEGGPHEQYF. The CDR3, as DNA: TGTGCCACCAGCAGAGGGGAAGGGGGGCCCCACGAGCAGTACTTC.

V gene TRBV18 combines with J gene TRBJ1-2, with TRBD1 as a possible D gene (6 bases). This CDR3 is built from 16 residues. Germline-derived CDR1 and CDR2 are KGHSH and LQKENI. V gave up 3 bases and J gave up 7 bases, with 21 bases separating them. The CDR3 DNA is TGTGCCAGCTCACCCAGTTCGGGCAGGGGAGACGGTGGCTACACCTTC. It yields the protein CASSPSSGRGDGGYTF.

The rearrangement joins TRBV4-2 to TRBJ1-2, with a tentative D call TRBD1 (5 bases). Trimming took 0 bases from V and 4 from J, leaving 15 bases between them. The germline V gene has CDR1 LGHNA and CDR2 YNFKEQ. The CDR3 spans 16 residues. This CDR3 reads CASSQDRTPRPYGYTF. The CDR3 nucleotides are TGTGCCAGCAGCCAAGATCGGACACCTAGGCCCTATGGCTACACCTTC.

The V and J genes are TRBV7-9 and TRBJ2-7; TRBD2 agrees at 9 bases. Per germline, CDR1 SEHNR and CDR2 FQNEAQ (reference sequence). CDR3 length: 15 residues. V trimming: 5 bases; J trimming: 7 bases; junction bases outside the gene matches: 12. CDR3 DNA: TGTGCCAGCAGCCCTTCTGGGCGGGGGGGCCTGGAGCAGTACTTC. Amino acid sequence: CASSPSGRGGLEQYF.

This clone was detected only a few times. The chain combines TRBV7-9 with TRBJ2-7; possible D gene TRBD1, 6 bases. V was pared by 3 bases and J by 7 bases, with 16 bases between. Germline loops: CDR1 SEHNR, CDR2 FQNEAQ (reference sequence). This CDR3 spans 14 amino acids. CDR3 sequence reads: CASSFPGTRGEQYF. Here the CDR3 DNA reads TGTGCCAGCAGCTTCCCGGGGACGAGGGGGGAGCAGTACTTC.

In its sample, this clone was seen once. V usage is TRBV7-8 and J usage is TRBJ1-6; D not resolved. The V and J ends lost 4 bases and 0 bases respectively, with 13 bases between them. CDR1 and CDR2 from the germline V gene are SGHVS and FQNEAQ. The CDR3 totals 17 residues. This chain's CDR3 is CASSSPFVSSYNSPLHF. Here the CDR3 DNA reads TGTGCCAGCAGCTCCCCGTTTGTGAGCTCCTATAATTCACCCCTCCACTTT.

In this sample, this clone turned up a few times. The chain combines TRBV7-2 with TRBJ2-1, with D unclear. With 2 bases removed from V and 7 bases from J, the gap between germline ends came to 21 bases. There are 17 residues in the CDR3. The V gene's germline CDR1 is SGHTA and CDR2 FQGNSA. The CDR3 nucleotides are TGTGCCAGCAGCTTATTGCCTGCATGGAGACGTCCTAATGAGCAGTTCTTC. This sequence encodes CASSLLPAWRRPNEQFF.

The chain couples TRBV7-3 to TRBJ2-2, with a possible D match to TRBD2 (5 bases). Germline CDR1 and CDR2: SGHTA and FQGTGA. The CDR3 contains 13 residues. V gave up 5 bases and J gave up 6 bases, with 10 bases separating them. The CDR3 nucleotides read TGTGCCAGCAGCCCCTCCGGGGCCGGGGAGCTGTTTTTT. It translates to CASSPSGAGELFF.

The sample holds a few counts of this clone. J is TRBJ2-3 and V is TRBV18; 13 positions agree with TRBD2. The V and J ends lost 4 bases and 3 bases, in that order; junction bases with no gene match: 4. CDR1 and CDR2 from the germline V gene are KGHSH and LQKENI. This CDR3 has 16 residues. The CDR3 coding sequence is TGTGCCAGCTCACGGACTAGCGGGGGACCTACAGATACGCAGTATTTT. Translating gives CASSRTSGGPTDTQYF.

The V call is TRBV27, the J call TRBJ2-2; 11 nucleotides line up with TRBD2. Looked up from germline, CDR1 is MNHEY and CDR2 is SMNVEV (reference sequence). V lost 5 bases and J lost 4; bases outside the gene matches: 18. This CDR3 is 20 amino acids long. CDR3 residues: CASSPALAGVLGMGTGELFF. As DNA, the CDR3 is TGTGCCAGCAGTCCCGCACTAGCGGGAGTCCTGGGGATGGGCACCGGGGAGCTGTTTTTT.

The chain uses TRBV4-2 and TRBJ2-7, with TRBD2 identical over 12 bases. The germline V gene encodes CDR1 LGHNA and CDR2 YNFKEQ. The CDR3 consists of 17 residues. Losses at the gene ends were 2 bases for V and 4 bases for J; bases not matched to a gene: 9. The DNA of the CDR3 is TGTGCCAGCAGCCAATCCAAACTAGCGGGAGGACGGTACGAGCAGTACTTC. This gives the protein CASSQSKLAGGRYEQYF.

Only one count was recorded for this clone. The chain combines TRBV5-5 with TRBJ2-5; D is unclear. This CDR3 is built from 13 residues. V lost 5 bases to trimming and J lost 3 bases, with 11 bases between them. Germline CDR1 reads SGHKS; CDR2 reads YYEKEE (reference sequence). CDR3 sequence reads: CASSSSWEETQYF. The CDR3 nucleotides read TGTGCCAGCAGTTCTTCCTGGGAAGAGACCCAGTACTTC. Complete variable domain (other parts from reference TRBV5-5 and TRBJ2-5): DAGVTQSPTHLIKTRGQQVTLRCSPISGHKSVSWYQQVLGQGPQFIFQYYEKEERGRGNFPDRFSARQFPNYSSELNVNALLLGDSALYLCASSSSWEETQYFGPGTRLLVL.

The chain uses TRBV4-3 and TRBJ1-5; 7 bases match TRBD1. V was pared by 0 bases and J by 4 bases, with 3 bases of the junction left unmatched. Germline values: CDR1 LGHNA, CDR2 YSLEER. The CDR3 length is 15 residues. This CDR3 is CASSQEPTGNQPQHF. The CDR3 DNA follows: TGCGCCAGCAGCCAAGAACCGACAGGGAATCAGCCCCAGCATTTT.

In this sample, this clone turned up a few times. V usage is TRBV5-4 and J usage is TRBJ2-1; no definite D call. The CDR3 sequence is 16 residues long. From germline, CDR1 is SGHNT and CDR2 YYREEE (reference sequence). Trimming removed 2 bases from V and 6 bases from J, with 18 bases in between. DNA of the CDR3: TGTGCCAGCAGCTTAGGACCAGCCTCTTGGGCCAATGAGCAGTTCTTC. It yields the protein CASSLGPASWANEQFF.

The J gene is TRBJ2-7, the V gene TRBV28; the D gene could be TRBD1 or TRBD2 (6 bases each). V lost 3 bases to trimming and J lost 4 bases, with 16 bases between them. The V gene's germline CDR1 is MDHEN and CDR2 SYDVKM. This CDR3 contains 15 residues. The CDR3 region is CASSFINRRGYEQYF. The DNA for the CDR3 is TGTGCCAGCAGTTTTATAAACAGGAGGGGGTACGAGCAGTACTTC.